This TCR beta chain is from a study of regulatory T cells in long-lasting Graves disease (dated by TCRdb to the early 2020s). The study in broad terms: Newly diagnosed Graves' disease patients had taken antithyroid drugs for less than 3 months. Patients with persistent Graves' disease were compared with patients with newly diagnosed Graves' disease using TCR sequencing and RNA sequencing of peripheral blood. The study was conducted in China and was registered as a clinical trial. TCR sequencing covered some 13 persistent and some 20 newly diagnosed Graves' disease patients, 33 samples in total. The study at large found these results: Persistent Graves' disease patients showed lower TCR Shannon entropy and fewer highly expanded clones than newly diagnosed patients, suggesting clonal expansion. The authors acknowledged the small sample size as a limitation that may reduce accuracy. Only peripheral blood was studied, because thyroid tissue, the primary lesion, was inaccessible. More public clonotypes were shared among persistent patients (fewer than 3,000) than among newly diagnosed patients (just under 1,000). Sequencing and analysis were limited to the TCR beta chain.

Library method: multiplex PCR. TCRdb lists the instrument as Illumina HiSeq 4000. iRepertoire HTBI primers and Arm-PCR amplification of CDR3 regions were used to construct TCR beta libraries. Before sequencing, the PCR products went through gel purification. Per the authors' processing: Across samples, 55 to 80 TRBV and 13 to 15 TRBJ segments were identified and used for gene usage analysis of CDR3 amino acid clonotypes. COPE and FqMerger were used to merge the filtered high-quality paired reads into contigs. Contigs were aligned with BLAST to IMGT TRBV, TRBD and TRBJ reference genes, and CDR3 was defined per IMGT. Any clonotype with a frequency above 0.1% was classified as a highly expanded clone. Repertoire diversity was measured by Shannon entropy, and V-J evenness by the Gini coefficient. A clonotype found in more than one individual was treated as public. The public reads were reprocessed in TCRdb via fastp at Q25 and MiXCR, keeping in-frame beta chains. Each entry is one CDR3 protein sequence, shown with its most common DNA and genes. For this entry, the V and J calls and clone size follow TCRdb and not the study's own pipeline. In all, the sample holds some 500,000 distinct CDR3 sequences, and about 16% of those were seen once. The ten largest clones take up 20% to 30% of the sample.

In light of the paper, this sample's time point label describes: newly diagnosed GD, antithyroid drugs for less than 3 months. For both TCR sequencing and RNA sequencing, RNA was extracted from PBMCs using TRIzol. The diagnosis of Graves' disease followed American Thyroid Association guidelines. Recruitment of patients was carried out at an endocrinology department in Xi'an, China. From each patient, approximately 9 milliliters of peripheral blood was collected into an EDTA anticoagulant tube. Ficoll Paque Plus density gradient separation was used to isolate PBMCs, and no further T cell sorting was performed. An Agilent 2100 Bioanalyzer and agarose gel were used to check RNA quality, while a NanoDrop 2000 measured RNA concentration. This clonotype was recorded at least ten times. Its antigen has not been determined. There are no base qualities to consult, and no much larger clone falls within one base.

These data also formed part of another study, on T cells in Graves' hyperthyroidism and ophthalmopathy. As that second study puts it: Stable Graves' hyperthyroidism was defined as no progression to ophthalmopathy during 18 months of follow-up. Hyperthyroidism patients were aged 18 to 65 years and newly diagnosed, with disease duration of less than 2 months. Any patient with an uncontrolled infection, another autoimmune disease, pregnancy or lactation was excluded. Diagnoses relied on clinical symptoms, serum thyroxine and TRAb, thyroid ultrasound and orbital computed tomography. The TCR CDR3 was subjected to a first round of RT-PCR using the HTBI primer set and the Qiagen OneStep RT-PCR kit. Most expanded thyroid clonotypes (frequency above 0.001) were also found in blood, which suggests that blood repertoires may mirror thyroid immune responses. In cross-validation, a model built on a 13 V-J signature told ophthalmopathy apart from stable hyperthyroidism with less than 90% sensitivity and roughly 81% specificity, and in testing the same model reached 80%/75%. During validation, the model predicted progression to ophthalmopathy a median of approximately 7 months ahead of onset, with around 65% sensitivity and 72.22% specificity. TCR V-J signatures able to tell the groups apart were searched for in a discovery cohort of more than 90 patients, of whom around 43 had Graves' ophthalmopathy and roughly 59 had stable Graves' hyperthyroidism. An independent validation cohort of about 20 hyperthyroidism patients and about 16 patients who later progressed to ophthalmopathy tested prospective prediction of ophthalmopathy. The approximately 98 discovery patients were randomly divided into training and test sets at a 7:3 ratio. In addition, the study compared T-cell repertoires in thyroid tissue and in blood from 6 or 7 Graves' hyperthyroidism patients. Once sampling was done, hyperthyroidism patients were given methimazole at a starting dose of 30 mg daily, whereas ophthalmopathy patients were given high-dose intravenous methylprednisolone. The libraries were constructed in a second round of multiplex PCR and then size-selected and purified. The libraries were sequenced on an Illumina HiSeq2000 using paired-end 100 bp reads. SOAPnuke was used to process the raw data, with reads discarded if the reads contained adapters or uncalled bases, had a mean Phred below 15, or lacked an exact constant-primer or identifier match. COPE v1.2.5 was used to merge high-quality paired reads, and clonotypes were defined as unique nucleotide sequences. MiTCR v1.1 was used to align the clonotypes against IMGT TRBV, TRBD and TRBJ reference segments. Only V-J combinations with frequency above 0.0001, covering roughly 99% of repertoires, were analysed. A TCS score was defined as the ratio between F50 (clonal expansion) and ExV (chaos), using BLOSUM62-based TCRdist between CDR3 peptides within each V-J. Welch's t-statistics and random forest reduced around 520 V-J features to 10 to 15, which were used in a naive Bayes classifier (R e1071). Sample size was not statistically predetermined, and blinding of investigators to group allocation was not performed. The paper describes TCR Vbeta CDR3 sequencing of around 130 peripheral blood samples, made up of 43 ophthalmopathy patients, around 78 hyperthyroidism patients and some 17 progressor patients.

This sample comprised peripheral blood mononuclear cells (PBMCs), obtained at new diagnosis, from a patient treated with antithyroid drugs. This sequence originates from a woman aged 35-65 years with Graves disease. Donor details come from another sample of the same person, matched by shared clones.

CDR3 reads: CASANQETQYF. Read as DNA, the sequence is TGTGCCAGCGCCAATCAAGAGACCCAGTACTTC. This receptor chain uses TRBV28 and TRBJ2-5; no D gene call is confident. V and J are truncated by 8 bases and 2 bases respectively, leaving an intervening sequence of 6 bases. The CDR3 measures 11 amino acids from cysteine to phenylalanine. Of the read, only the CDR3 DNA is kept; its 33 bases are in frame from base 1. In the germline V gene, CDR1 corresponds to MDHEN and CDR2 to SYDVKM.